These 10 T cell receptor beta chains came from one sample sequenced in a study of Ad26.COV2.S vaccination and SARS-CoV-2 variants. Treatment defined: 15 to 20 received Ad26.COV2.S at low or high dose, single or two shots; 5 received placebo; per-sample allocation not given. Repertoires come from day 63 after the first vaccine or placebo injection. TCRdb's table, derived via immunoSEQ multiplex PCR, lists solely in-frame clones and lacks some. The sample contains around 250,000 clones, 87% of which appear only once. The starting material was peripheral blood, obtained in a trial of Ad26.COV2.S vaccine versus placebo. These receptor sequences come from a person aged 18-60 years who received the Ad26.COV2.S COVID-19 vaccine or a placebo.

This clone occurred a few times. V gene TRBV4-3 combines with J gene TRBJ1-1; a weak D match, TRBD1 (5 bases). The CDR3 consists of 13 residues. Germline V gene data show CDR1 as LGHNA and CDR2 as YSLEER. Trimming shortened V by 0 bases and J by 10 bases, and 12 bases separated the two germline ends. CDR3 DNA sequence: TGCGCCAGCAGCCAAGATGCCGGGGCAGGAGCTTTCTTT. The encoded protein is CASSQDAGAGAFF.

The chain couples TRBV2 to TRBJ1-1; D ambiguous. Trimming took 0 bases from V and 1 from J, leaving 9 bases between them. The CDR3 length is 15 residues. Germline-derived CDR1 and CDR2 are SNHLY and FYNNEI. The CDR3: CASSEAGPTNTEAFF. CDR3 nucleotide sequence: TGTGCCAGCAGTGAAGCTGGACCGACGAACACTGAAGCTTTCTTT.

The rearrangement joins TRBV5-1 to TRBJ2-2, with no clear D. Looked up from germline, CDR1 is SGHRS and CDR2 is YFSETQ. CDR3 length equals 12 residues. The V end lost 0 bases, the J end lost 8 bases, and 5 bases lay between the germline ends. CDR3 protein: CASSLGSGELFF. CDR3 bases: TGCGCCAGCAGCTTGGGCTCTGGGGAGCTGTTTTTT.

V gene TRBV4-1 combines with J gene TRBJ2-3; a possible D gene is TRBD2 (6 bases). Between the trimmed V and J ends, which lost 5 bases and 2 bases, there was a span of 14 bases. Looked up from germline, CDR1 is MGHRA and CDR2 is YSYEKL. The CDR3 length is 15 residues. CDR3 sequence reads: CASSFRGTYTDTQYF. The CDR3, as DNA: TGCGCCAGCAGCTTTCGGGGGACCTACACAGATACGCAGTATTTT.

In this sample, this clone turned up a few times. The chain couples TRBV4-2 to TRBJ1-3, with D hard to call. V lost 1 base and J lost 0, with 7 bases in between. The CDR3 is made up of 15 amino acids. Per germline, CDR1 LGHNA and CDR2 YNFKEQ. The DNA for the CDR3 is TGTGCCAGCAGCCAAGGCCACCTCTCTGGAAACACCATATATTTT. This encodes CASSQGHLSGNTIYF.

This clone has just one count. This chain uses TRBV4-2 with TRBJ1-6; 8 bases match TRBD1. The CDR3 covers 17 residues. J gave up 5 bases and V 0 bases, and 6 bases lay outside the gene matches. The germline V gene encodes CDR1 LGHNA and CDR2 YNFKEQ. CDR3 in amino acids: CASSQDRQGTNNSPLHF. The CDR3 DNA reads TGTGCCAGCAGCCAAGATCGACAGGGGACAAATAATTCACCCCTCCACTTT.

Concerning this clone: This CDR3 is also generated by other DNA sequences in the sample. V is TRBV5-1 and J is TRBJ1-1; D gene ambiguous. V was shortened by 0 bases and J by 1 base, with 4 bases between the two germline ends. The CDR3 is 13 amino acids. Germline CDR1 reads SGHRS; CDR2 reads YFSETQ. CDR3 sequence (DNA): TGCGCCAGCAGCTTGGCCACGAACACTGAAGCTTTCTTT. It yields the protein CASSLATNTEAFF.

This clone was observed once. The chain couples TRBV30 to TRBJ1-4, with D perhaps matching TRBD1 (6 bases). The germline CDR1 and CDR2 sequences are GTSNPN and SVGIG (reference sequence). V lost 0 bases and J lost 7, with 15 bases in between. This CDR3 contains 15 residues. CDR3: CAWSVLRGRVEKLFF. CDR3 DNA: TGTGCCTGGAGTGTACTTCGGGGGCGGGTTGAAAAACTGTTTTTT.

The rearrangement joins TRBV30 to TRBJ1-1; the D is unclear. Germline V gene sequence: CDR1 GTSNPN, CDR2 SVGIG (reference sequence). The ends were cut back, 0 bases at V and 11 bases at J, with 13 bases in the middle. There are 12 residues in the CDR3. CDR3 in DNA: TGTGCCTGGAGTGTAAGGCAGGAGTCCGCTTTCTTT. Translation gives CAWSVRQESAFF.

The rearrangement uses TRBV4-1 and TRBJ1-2; D is ambiguous. V lost 2 bases, J lost 4 bases, and 11 bases lay in between. Germline CDR1 and CDR2: MGHRA and YSYEKL. CDR3 length: 14 residues. DNA for the CDR3: TGCGCCAGCAGCCAATGGCTTTCGAGCTATGGCTACACCTTC. Protein product: CASSQWLSSYGYTF.